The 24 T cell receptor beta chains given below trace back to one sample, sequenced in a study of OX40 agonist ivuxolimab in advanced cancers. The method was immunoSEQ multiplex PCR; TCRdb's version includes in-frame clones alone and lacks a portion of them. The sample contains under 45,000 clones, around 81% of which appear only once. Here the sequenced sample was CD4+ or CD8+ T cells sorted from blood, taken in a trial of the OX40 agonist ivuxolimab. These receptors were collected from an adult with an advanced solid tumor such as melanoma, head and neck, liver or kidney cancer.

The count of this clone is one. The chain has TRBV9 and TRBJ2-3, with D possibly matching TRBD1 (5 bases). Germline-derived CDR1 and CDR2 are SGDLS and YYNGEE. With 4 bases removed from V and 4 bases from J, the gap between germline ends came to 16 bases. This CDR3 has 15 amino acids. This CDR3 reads CASSSLFAGSDTQYF. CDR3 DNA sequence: TGTGCCAGCAGCTCACTATTCGCAGGGTCAGATACGCAGTATTTT.

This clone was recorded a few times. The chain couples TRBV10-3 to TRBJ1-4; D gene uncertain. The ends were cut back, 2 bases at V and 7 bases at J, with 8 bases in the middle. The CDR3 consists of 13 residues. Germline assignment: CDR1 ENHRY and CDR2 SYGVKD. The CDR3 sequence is CAISERESEKLFF. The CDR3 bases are TGTGCCATCAGTGAGCGGGAGAGTGAAAAACTGTTTTTT.

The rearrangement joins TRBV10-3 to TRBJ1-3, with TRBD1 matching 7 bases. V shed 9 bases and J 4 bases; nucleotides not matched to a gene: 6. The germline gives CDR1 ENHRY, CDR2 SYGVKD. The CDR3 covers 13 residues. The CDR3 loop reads CAMTQGWGNTIYF. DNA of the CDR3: TGTGCCATGACACAGGGGTGGGGAAACACCATATATTTT.

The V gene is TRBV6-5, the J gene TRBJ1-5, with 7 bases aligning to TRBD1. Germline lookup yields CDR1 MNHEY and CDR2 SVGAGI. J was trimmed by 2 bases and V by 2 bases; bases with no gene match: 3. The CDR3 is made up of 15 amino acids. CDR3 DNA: TGTGCCAGCAGTTACACCGGACAGGGCAATCAGCCCCAGCATTTT. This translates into CASSYTGQGNQPQHF.

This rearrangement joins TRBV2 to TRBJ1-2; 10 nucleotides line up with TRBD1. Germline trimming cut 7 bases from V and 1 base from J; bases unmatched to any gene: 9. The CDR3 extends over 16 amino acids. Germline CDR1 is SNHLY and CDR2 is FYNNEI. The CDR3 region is CASTEGTGAINYGYTF. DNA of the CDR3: TGTGCCAGCACCGAAGGGACAGGGGCGATTAACTATGGCTACACCTTC.

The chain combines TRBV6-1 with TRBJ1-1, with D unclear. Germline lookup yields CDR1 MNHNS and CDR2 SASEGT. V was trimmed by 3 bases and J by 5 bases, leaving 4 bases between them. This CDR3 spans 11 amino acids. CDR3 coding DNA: TGTGCCAGCAGTGAGTTGACTGAAGCTTTCTTT. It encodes CASSELTEAFF.

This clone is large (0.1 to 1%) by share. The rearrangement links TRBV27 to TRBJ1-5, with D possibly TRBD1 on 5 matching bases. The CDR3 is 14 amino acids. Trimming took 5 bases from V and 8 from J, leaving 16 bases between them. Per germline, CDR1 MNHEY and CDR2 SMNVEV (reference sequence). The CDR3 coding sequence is TGTGCCAGCAGTGTGCAGGGCATGGGGAAGCCCCAGCATTTT. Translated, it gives CASSVQGMGKPQHF.

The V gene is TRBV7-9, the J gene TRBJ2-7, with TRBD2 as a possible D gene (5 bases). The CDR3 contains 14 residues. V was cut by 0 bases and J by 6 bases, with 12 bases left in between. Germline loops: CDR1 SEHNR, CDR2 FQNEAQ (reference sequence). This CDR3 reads CASSLALFGSEQYF. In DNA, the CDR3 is TGTGCCAGCAGCTTAGCCCTATTTGGGAGCGAGCAGTACTTC.

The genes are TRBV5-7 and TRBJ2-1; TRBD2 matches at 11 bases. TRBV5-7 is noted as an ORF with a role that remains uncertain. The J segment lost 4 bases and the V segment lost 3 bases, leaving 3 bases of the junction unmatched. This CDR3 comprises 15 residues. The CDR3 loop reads CASSWGLAAYNEQFF. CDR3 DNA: TGTGCCAGCAGCTGGGGACTAGCGGCTTACAATGAGCAGTTCTTC.

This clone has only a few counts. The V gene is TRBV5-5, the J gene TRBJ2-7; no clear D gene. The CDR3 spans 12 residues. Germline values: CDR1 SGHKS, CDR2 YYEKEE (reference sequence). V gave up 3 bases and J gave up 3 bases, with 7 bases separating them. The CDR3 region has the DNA TGTGCCAGCAGCTCAACAGTCTACGAGCAGTACTTC. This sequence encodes CASSSTVYEQYF.

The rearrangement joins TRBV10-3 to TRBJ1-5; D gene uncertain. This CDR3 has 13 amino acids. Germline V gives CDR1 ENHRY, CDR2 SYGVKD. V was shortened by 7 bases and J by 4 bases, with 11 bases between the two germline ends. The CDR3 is CAINSAENQPQHF. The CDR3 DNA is TGTGCCATCAATTCGGCCGAAAATCAGCCCCAGCATTTT.

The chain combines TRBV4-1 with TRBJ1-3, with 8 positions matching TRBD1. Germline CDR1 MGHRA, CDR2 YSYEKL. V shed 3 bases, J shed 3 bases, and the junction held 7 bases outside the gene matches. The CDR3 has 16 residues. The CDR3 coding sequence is TGCGCCAGCAGCCAGCGTACAGGGGGTTTTGGAAACACCATATATTTT. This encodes CASSQRTGGFGNTIYF.

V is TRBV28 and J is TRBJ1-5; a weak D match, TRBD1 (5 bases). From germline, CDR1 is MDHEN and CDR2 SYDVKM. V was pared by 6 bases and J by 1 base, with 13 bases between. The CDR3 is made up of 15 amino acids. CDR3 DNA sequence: TGTGCCAGCAGACAAGCCAGGGTAAGCAATCAGCCCCAGCATTTT. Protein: CASRQARVSNQPQHF.

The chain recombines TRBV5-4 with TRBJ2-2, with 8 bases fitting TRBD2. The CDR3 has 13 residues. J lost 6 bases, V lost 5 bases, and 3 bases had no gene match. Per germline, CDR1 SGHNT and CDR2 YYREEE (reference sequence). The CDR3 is CASSTTSAGELFF. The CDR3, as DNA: TGTGCCAGCAGTACGACTAGCGCCGGGGAGCTGTTTTTT. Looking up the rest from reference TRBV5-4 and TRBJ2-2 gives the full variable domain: ETGVTQSPTHLIKTRGQQVTLRCSSQSGHNTVSWYQQALGQGPQFIFQYYREEENGRGNFPPRFSGLQFPNYSSELNVNALELDDSALYLCASSTTSAGELFFGEGSRLTVL.

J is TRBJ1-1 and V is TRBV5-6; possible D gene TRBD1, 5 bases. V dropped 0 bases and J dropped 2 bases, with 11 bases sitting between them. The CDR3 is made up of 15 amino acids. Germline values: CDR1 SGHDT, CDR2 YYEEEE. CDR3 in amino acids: CASSLVRRTNTEAFF. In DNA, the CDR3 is TGTGCCAGCAGCTTGGTGAGACGGACAAACACTGAAGCTTTCTTT.

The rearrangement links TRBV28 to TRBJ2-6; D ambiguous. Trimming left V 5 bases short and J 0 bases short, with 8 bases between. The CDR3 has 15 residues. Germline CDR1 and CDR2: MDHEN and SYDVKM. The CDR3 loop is CASSISLSGANVLTF. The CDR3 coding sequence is TGTGCCAGCAGTATATCTCTCTCTGGGGCCAACGTCCTGACTTTC.

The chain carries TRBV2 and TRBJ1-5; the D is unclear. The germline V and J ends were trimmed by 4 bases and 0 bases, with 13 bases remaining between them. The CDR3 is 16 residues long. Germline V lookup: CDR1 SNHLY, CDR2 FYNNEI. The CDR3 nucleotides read TGTGCCAGCAGTGGGCCGTCGGGTTATAGCAATCAGCCCCAGCATTTT. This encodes CASSGPSGYSNQPQHF.

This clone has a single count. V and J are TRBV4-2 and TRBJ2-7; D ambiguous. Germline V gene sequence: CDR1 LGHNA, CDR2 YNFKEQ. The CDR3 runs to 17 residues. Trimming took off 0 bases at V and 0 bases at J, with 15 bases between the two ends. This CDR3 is CASSQEVRGRTSYEQYF. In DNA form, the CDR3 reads TGTGCCAGCAGCCAAGAGGTTAGAGGACGGACCTCCTACGAGCAGTACTTC.

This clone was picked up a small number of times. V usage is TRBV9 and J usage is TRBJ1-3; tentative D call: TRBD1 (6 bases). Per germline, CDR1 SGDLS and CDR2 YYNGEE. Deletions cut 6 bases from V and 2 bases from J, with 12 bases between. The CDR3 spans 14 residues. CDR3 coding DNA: TGTGCCAGCAACAGGGCCTCAACTGGAAACACCATATATTTT. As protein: CASNRASTGNTIYF. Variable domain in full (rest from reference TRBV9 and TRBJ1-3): DSGVTQTPKHLITATGQRVTLRCSPRSGDLSVYWYQQSLDQGLQFLIQYYNGEERAKGNILERFSAQQFPDLHSELNLSSLELGDSALYFCASNRASTGNTIYFGEGSWLTVV.

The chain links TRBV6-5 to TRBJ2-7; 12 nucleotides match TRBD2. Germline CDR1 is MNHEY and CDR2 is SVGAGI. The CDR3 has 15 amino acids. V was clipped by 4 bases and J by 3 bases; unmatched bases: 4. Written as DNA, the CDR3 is TGTGCCAGCAGTTTTTCGACTAGCGGGAGCTACGAGCAGTACTTC. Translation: CASSFSTSGSYEQYF.

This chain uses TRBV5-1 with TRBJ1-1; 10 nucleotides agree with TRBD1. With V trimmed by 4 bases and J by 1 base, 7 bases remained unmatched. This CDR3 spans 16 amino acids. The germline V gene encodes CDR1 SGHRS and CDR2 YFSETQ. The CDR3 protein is CASSLGTGVANTEAFF. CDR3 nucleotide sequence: TGCGCCAGCAGCCTTGGGACAGGGGTGGCGAACACTGAAGCTTTCTTT.

The CDR3 spells CASMTGNSNQPQHF. CDR3 DNA: TGTGCCAGTATGACAGGGAATAGCAATCAGCCCCAGCATTTT. V and J are TRBV19 and TRBJ1-5, with 7 bases fitting TRBD1. Germline CDR1 and CDR2: LNHDA and SQIVND (reference sequence). The CDR3 is 14 amino acids. Unmatched junction bases numbered 3, after V lost 7 bases and J lost 0 bases.

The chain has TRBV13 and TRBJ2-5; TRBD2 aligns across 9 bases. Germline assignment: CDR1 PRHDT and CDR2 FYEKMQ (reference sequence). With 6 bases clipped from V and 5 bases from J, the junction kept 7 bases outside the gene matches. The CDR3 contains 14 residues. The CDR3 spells CASSGLAGRETQYF. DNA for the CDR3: TGTGCCAGCAGTGGTCTAGCGGGGAGGGAGACCCAGTACTTC.

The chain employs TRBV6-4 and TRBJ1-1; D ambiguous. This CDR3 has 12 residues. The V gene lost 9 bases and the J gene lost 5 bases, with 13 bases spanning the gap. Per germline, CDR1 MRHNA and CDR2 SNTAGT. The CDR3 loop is CASNKEGTEAFF. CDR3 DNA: TGTGCCAGTAACAAGGAGGGTACTGAAGCTTTCTTT.